The clone carrying this T cell receptor (beta chain) is a singleton in its sample. Its antigen is not known. This sample is drawn from a study of cytomegalovirus exposure and HLA in healthy donors. The study, taken as a whole, reports: Trimming of TCR beta V- and J-genes showed a link, identified in a later analysis, to a missense DCLRE1C variant.

Amplification used 60 Vbeta primers and 13 Jbeta primers. The method was immunoSEQ multiplex PCR; TCRdb's version includes in-frame clones alone and lacks a portion of them. Of some 190,000 clones listed, 75% to 85% were seen once; the top ten hold about 2.5%. The clonotype originates from a woman aged 30 to 39 in good health and CMV-seropositive. The sequenced sample consisted of PBMCs.

In DNA, the CDR3 is TGTGCCAGCAGCTTGGACGGACAGGGATCCTACGAGCAGTACTTC. Translated, it gives CASSLDGQGSYEQYF. The chain uses TRBV5-4 and TRBJ2-7, with 8 nucleotides matching TRBD1. Germline CDR1 is SGHNT and CDR2 is YYREEE (reference sequence). The CDR3 is made up of 15 amino acids. Trimming cost V 0 bases and J 1 base; bases outside gene matches: 3.